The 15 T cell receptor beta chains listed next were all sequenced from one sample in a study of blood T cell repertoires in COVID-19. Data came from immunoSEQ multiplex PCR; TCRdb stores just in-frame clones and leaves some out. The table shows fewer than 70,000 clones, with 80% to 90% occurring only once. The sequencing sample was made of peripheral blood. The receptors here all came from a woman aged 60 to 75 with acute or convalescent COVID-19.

CDR3 in amino acids: CASSPNRAGELFF. The DNA of the CDR3 is TGTGCCAGTAGCCCCAACAGGGCCGGGGAGCTGTTTTTT. This chain connects TRBV19 to TRBJ2-2; D possibly corresponds to TRBD1 (6 bases). Deletions cut 6 bases from V and 6 bases from J, with 11 bases between. The CDR3 spans 13 residues. Germline V CDR1 and CDR2: LNHDA, SQIVND (reference sequence).

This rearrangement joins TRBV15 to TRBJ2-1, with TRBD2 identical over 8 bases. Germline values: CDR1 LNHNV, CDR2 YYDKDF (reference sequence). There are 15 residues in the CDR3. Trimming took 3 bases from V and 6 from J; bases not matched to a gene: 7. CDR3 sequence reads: CATSRLGLDINEQFF. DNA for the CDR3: TGTGCCACCAGCAGGCTGGGACTAGACATCAATGAGCAGTTCTTC.

CDR3 in DNA: TGTGCCAGCAGGAGGGACAGGGGTTCCTATAATTCACCCCTCCACTTT. Translating gives CASRRDRGSYNSPLHF. This chain uses TRBV2 with TRBJ1-6; 10 bases agree with TRBD1. V gave up 6 bases and J gave up 1 base; unmatched junction bases: 3. Per germline, CDR1 SNHLY and CDR2 FYNNEI. This CDR3 contains 16 residues.

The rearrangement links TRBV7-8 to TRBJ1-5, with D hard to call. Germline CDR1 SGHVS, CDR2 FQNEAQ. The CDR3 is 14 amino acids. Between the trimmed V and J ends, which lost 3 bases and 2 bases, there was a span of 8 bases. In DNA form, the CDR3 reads TGTGCCAGCAGCTTTGGGCCAGGCAATCAGCCCCAGCATTTT. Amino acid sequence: CASSFGPGNQPQHF. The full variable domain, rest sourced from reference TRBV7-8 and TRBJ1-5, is GAGVSQSPRYKVAKRGQDVALRCDPISGHVSLFWYQQALGQGPEFLTYFQNEAQLDKSGLPSDRFFAERPEGSVSTLKIQRTQQEDSAVYLCASSFGPGNQPQHFGDGTRLSIL.

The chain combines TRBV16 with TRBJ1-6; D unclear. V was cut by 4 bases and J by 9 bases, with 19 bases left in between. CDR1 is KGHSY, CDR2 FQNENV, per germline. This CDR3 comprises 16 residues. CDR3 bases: TGTGCCAGCAGCCTCGCCCGGGTCAAAGCGGGTTCACCCCTCCACTTT. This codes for CASSLARVKAGSPLHF.

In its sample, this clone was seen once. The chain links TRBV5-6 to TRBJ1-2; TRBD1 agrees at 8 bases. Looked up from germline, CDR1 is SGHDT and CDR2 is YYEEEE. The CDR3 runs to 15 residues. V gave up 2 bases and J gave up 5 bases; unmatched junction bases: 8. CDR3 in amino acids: CASSFLMRTGYGYTF. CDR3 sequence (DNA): TGTGCCAGCAGCTTCCTAATGAGGACAGGGTATGGCTACACCTTC.

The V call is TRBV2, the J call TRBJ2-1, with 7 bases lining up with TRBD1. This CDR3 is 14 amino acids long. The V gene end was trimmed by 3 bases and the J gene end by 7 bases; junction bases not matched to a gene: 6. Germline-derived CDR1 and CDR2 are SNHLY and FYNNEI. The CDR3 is CASSDFTGANEQFF. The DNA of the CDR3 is TGTGCCAGCAGTGACTTTACAGGGGCGAATGAGCAGTTCTTC.

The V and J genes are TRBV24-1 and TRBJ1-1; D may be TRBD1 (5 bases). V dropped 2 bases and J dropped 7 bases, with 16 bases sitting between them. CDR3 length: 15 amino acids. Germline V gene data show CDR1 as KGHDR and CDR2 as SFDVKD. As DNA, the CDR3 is TGTGCCACCAGTGATTCCAAGCAGGGAATCGGTGAAGCTTTCTTT. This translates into CATSDSKQGIGEAFF.

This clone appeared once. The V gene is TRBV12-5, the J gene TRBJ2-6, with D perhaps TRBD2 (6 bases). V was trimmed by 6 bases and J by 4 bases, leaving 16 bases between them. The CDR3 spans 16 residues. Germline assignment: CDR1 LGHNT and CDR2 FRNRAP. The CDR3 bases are TGTGCTAGTGGAGGAGTCGGGGAGGCGGGGGCCAACGTCCTGACTTTC. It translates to CASGGVGEAGANVLTF.

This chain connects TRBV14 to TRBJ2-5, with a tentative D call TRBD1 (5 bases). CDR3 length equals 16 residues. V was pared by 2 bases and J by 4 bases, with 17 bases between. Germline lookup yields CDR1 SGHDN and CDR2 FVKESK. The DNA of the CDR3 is TGTGCCAGCAGCCAACTGGGGCAGCTCGTCGCAGAGACCCAGTACTTC. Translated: CASSQLGQLVAETQYF.

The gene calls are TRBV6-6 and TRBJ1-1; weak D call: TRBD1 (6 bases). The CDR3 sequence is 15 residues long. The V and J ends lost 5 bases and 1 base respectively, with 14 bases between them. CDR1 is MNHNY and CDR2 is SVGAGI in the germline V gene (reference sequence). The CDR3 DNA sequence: TGTGCCAGCAGTCGGCCTGCAGGGGAGAACACTGAAGCTTTCTTT. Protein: CASSRPAGENTEAFF.

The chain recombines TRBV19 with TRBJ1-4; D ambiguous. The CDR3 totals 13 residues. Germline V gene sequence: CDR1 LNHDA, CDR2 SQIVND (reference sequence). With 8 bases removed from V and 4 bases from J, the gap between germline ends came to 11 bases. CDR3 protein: CASGRVNNEKLFF. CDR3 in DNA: TGTGCCAGTGGGAGGGTTAATAATGAAAAACTGTTTTTT.

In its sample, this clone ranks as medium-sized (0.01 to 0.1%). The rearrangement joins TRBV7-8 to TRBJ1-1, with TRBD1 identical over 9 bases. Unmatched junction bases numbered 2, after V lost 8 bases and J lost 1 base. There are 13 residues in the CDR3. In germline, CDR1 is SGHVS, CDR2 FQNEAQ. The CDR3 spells CASQGQGNTEAFF. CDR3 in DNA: TGTGCCAGCCAGGGACAGGGGAACACTGAAGCTTTCTTT.

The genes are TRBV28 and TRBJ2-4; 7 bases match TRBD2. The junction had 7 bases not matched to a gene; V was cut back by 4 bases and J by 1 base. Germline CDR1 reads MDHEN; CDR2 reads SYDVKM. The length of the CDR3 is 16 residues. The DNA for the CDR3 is TGTGCCAGCAGTTCTCGAACTAGCGTGGCCAAAAACATTCAGTACTTC. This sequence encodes CASSSRTSVAKNIQYF.

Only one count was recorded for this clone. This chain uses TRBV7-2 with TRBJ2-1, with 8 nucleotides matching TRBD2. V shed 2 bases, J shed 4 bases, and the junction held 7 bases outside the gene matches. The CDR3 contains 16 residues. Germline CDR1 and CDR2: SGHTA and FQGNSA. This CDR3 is CASSLTTSGGYNEQFF. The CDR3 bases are TGTGCCAGCAGCTTAACCACTAGCGGAGGTTACAATGAGCAGTTCTTC.